The 27 T cell receptor beta chains below all came from one sample that was sequenced in a study of blood T cell repertoires in COVID-19. Here immunoSEQ multiplex PCR was the method, and the copy in TCRdb shows in-frame clones only, minus some. The table has 45,000 to 70,000 clones, approximately 80% seen once. Sequenced material: peripheral blood. The receptors come from a man between 60 and 75 years old with acute or convalescent COVID-19.

J is TRBJ1-3 and V is TRBV19, with 7 nucleotides matching TRBD1. Germline CDR1 is LNHDA and CDR2 is SQIVND (reference sequence). The CDR3 contains 16 residues. Trimming removed 5 bases from V and 8 bases from J; junction bases left unmatched: 15. The DNA of the CDR3 is TGTGCCAGTAGTCCCCGGACAGGAGGTATCGGACACACCATATATTTT. Amino acids: CASSPRTGGIGHTIYF.

This sequence joins TRBV6-5 and TRBJ1-2; 8 bases are a match to TRBD1. V dropped 4 bases and J dropped 2; count of bases not matched to a gene: 3. In germline, CDR1 is MNHEY, CDR2 SVGAGI. The CDR3 length is 14 residues. CDR3 protein: CASSWDRQNYGYTF. The CDR3 bases are TGTGCCAGCAGTTGGGACAGGCAAAACTATGGCTACACCTTC.

The rearrangement links TRBV5-4 to TRBJ2-4, with D possibly matching TRBD2 (6 bases). The germline V gene encodes CDR1 SGHNT and CDR2 YYREEE (reference sequence). V lost 2 bases and J lost 4, with 13 bases in between. This CDR3 has 15 amino acids. CDR3 in amino acids: CASSFGGSGKNIQYF. In DNA, the CDR3 is TGTGCCAGCAGCTTCGGAGGTAGCGGAAAAAACATTCAGTACTTC.

The rearrangement joins TRBV9 to TRBJ1-3, with TRBD1 identical over 7 bases. Germline trimming cut 0 bases from V and 4 bases from J; bases unmatched to any gene: 10. Germline CDR1 SGDLS, CDR2 YYNGEE. The CDR3 totals 17 residues. The chain's CDR3 is CASSVDPDRVTGNTIYF. The CDR3 DNA is TGTGCCAGCAGCGTAGACCCTGACAGGGTGACGGGAAACACCATATATTTT.

Written as DNA, the CDR3 is TGCGCCAGCAGCGCTACAGGGTACGGTGAGCAGTTCTTC. Translation gives CASSATGYGEQFF. This rearrangement joins TRBV5-1 to TRBJ2-1, with D perhaps matching TRBD1 (6 bases). The CDR3 sequence is 13 residues long. The ends were cut back, 4 bases at V and 9 bases at J, with 14 bases in the middle. The germline CDR1 and CDR2 sequences are SGHRS and YFSETQ.

The V call is TRBV27, the J call TRBJ1-5; the D gene is possibly TRBD1 (6 bases). From germline, CDR1 is MNHEY and CDR2 SMNVEV (reference sequence). V was trimmed by 3 bases and J by 8 bases, leaving 8 bases between them. This CDR3 spans 12 amino acids. The CDR3 region has the DNA TGTGCCAGCAGTTTCTCAGGGGAGCCCCAGCATTTT. Its protein product is CASSFSGEPQHF.

The chain is built from TRBV19 and TRBJ1-2; TRBD1 matches at 9 bases. CDR3 length equals 13 residues. The germline V gene has CDR1 LNHDA and CDR2 SQIVND (reference sequence). The trim removed 6 bases at V and 11 bases at J, leaving 10 bases unmatched. The CDR3 protein is CASRTRTGEIYTF. The CDR3 bases are TGTGCCAGTAGGACGCGGACAGGGGAGATATACACCTTC. Combining the CDR3 with reference TRBV19 and TRBJ1-2 gives the whole variable domain DGGITQSPKYLFRKEGQNVTLSCEQNLNHDAMYWYRQDPGQGLRLIYYSQIVNDFQKGDIAEGYSVSREKKESFPLTVTSAQKNPTAFYLCASRTRTGEIYTFGSGTRLTVV.

The chain has TRBV5-4 and TRBJ2-7; tentatively, D is TRBD1 (6 bases). V gave up 1 base and J gave up 6 bases, with 14 bases separating them. This CDR3 is 14 amino acids long. CDR1 and CDR2 (germline): SGHNT, YYREEE (reference sequence). In DNA form, the CDR3 reads TGTGCCAGCAGCTTGTCAGGGGCCCTTAGCGAGCAGTACTTC. It translates to CASSLSGALSEQYF. The full variable domain, its missing parts supplied by reference TRBV5-4 and TRBJ2-7, is ETGVTQSPTHLIKTRGQQVTLRCSSQSGHNTVSWYQQALGQGPQFIFQYYREEENGRGNFPPRFSGLQFPNYSSELNVNALELDDSALYLCASSLSGALSEQYFGPGTRLTVT.

This chain links TRBV7-3 with TRBJ2-5, with 8 nucleotides matching TRBD2. Germline CDR1 and CDR2: SGHTA and FQGTGA. CDR3 length: 14 amino acids. V gave up 1 base and J gave up 5 bases; unmatched junction bases: 3. CDR3 sequence: CASSLNRGGETQYF. The CDR3 DNA follows: TGTGCCAGCAGCTTAAATCGGGGGGGCGAGACCCAGTACTTC.

The chain joins TRBV5-5 to TRBJ2-2; perhaps TRBD2 as D (6 bases). Germline CDR1 and CDR2: SGHKS and YYEKEE (reference sequence). CDR3 length: 15 residues. With 1 base removed from V and 2 bases from J, the gap between germline ends came to 9 bases. DNA of the CDR3: TGTGCCAGCAGCTTGTTTGGGACTAACACCGGGGAGCTGTTTTTT. Amino acids: CASSLFGTNTGELFF.

The V gene is TRBV12-3 or TRBV12-4, the J gene TRBJ2-5, with 8 bases fitting TRBD2. J was trimmed by 5 bases and V by 6 bases; bases with no gene match: 5. This CDR3 spans 13 amino acids. CDR3 protein: CASRRQRGETQYF. CDR3 DNA: TGTGCCAGCAGGCGGCAGCGGGGGGAGACCCAGTACTTC.

The chain is built from TRBV19 and TRBJ2-2, with TRBD2 matching over 8 bases. Germline assignment: CDR1 LNHDA and CDR2 SQIVND (reference sequence). J gave up 7 bases and V 8 bases, and 12 bases lay outside the gene matches. The CDR3 has 15 residues. CDR3 bases: TGTGCCAGTGAGAAAGCGGGGGTTCCGAACGGGGAGCTGTTTTTT. Its protein is CASEKAGVPNGELFF.

The chain carries TRBV7-9 and TRBJ1-1, with D possibly TRBD1 on 5 matching bases. Germline V gene lookup returns CDR1 SEHNR and CDR2 FQNEAQ (reference sequence). The CDR3 loop spans 12 amino acids. The germline V and J ends were trimmed by 8 bases and 8 bases, with 15 bases remaining between them. CDR3 sequence reads: CASRQDRAEAFF. The CDR3 DNA follows: TGTGCCAGCCGACAAGACAGAGCCGAAGCTTTCTTT.

This chain joins TRBV19 and TRBJ1-3; D is unresolved. Germline CDR1 and CDR2: LNHDA and SQIVND (reference sequence). The CDR3 is made up of 17 amino acids. The germline V and J ends were trimmed by 2 bases and 4 bases, with 18 bases remaining between them. CDR3: CASSISGLRGTGNTIYF. DNA for the CDR3: TGTGCCAGTAGTATATCCGGGCTTCGGGGAACGGGAAACACCATATATTTT.

There are a few counts of this clone. This rearrangement joins TRBV7-6 to TRBJ1-6, with D possibly being TRBD1 (6 bases). In germline, CDR1 is SGHVS, CDR2 FNYEAQ. The germline V and J ends were trimmed by 4 bases and 6 bases, with 10 bases remaining between them. This CDR3 has 14 residues. In DNA form, the CDR3 reads TGTGCCAGCAGCTCAACAGGGCTTAATTCACCCCTCCACTTT. Protein product: CASSSTGLNSPLHF.

The table lists this clone with a count of one. The rearrangement uses TRBV10-3 and TRBJ2-7; TRBD2 is a possible D gene (6 bases). V lost 6 bases, J lost 5 bases, and 11 bases lay in between. Germline V CDR1 and CDR2: ENHRY, SYGVKD. This CDR3 is 12 amino acids long. The CDR3 DNA reads as TGTGCCATCAGCTCTACGGGGGACGAGCAGTACTTC. Translating gives CAISSTGDEQYF.

This clone appeared a few times. V is TRBV7-9 and J is TRBJ2-5; no firm D call. The CDR3 consists of 14 residues. CDR1 and CDR2 from the germline V gene are SEHNR and FQNEAQ (reference sequence). Trimming removed 1 base from V and 5 bases from J, with 11 bases in between. The CDR3 DNA follows: TGTGCCAGCAGCTTAGGGCTAGTCGACGAGACCCAGTACTTC. It encodes CASSLGLVDETQYF.

The chain uses TRBV5-4 and TRBJ2-2; 7 bases are a match to TRBD1. The CDR3 is 17 amino acids. Trimming at V came to 0 bases and at J to 3 bases, leaving 8 bases not matched to a gene. Germline CDR1 and CDR2: SGHNT and YYREEE (reference sequence). CDR3 loop: CASSLVLLGQYTGELFF. In DNA, the CDR3 is TGTGCCAGCAGCTTGGTATTGTTGGGACAGTACACCGGGGAGCTGTTTTTT.

This clone was counted a single time. V is TRBV11-3 and J is TRBJ2-5; 9 nucleotides agree with TRBD1. The CDR3 length is 17 residues. Germline V gene lookup returns CDR1 SGHNT and CDR2 YENEEA. Losses at the gene ends were 3 bases for V and 3 bases for J; bases not matched to a gene: 11. As DNA, the CDR3 is TGTGCCAGCAGCTTTGGGACAGGGATTGAGAGGGAAGAGACCCAGTACTTC. Translated: CASSFGTGIEREETQYF.

This chain joins TRBV7-9 and TRBJ2-7, with 9 nucleotides matching TRBD1. Trimming removed 5 bases from V and 6 bases from J; junction bases left unmatched: 17. The length of the CDR3 is 17 residues. From germline, CDR1 is SEHNR and CDR2 FQNEAQ (reference sequence). CDR3 residues: CASSPTLPGTGYAEQYF. CDR3 nucleotides: TGTGCCAGCAGCCCTACCCTCCCCGGGACAGGGTACGCCGAGCAGTACTTC.

The chain couples TRBV5-1 to TRBJ2-2; tentative D call: TRBD2 (7 bases). The germline gives CDR1 SGHRS, CDR2 YFSETQ. The CDR3 runs 14 residues. Trimming shortened V by 0 bases and J by 6 bases, and 9 bases separated the two germline ends. The CDR3 sequence is CASSLDGGPGELFF. DNA of the CDR3: TGCGCCAGCAGCTTGGACGGGGGGCCCGGGGAGCTGTTTTTT.

The chain joins TRBV19 to TRBJ1-2; tentative D call: TRBD1 (6 bases). Germline loops: CDR1 LNHDA, CDR2 SQIVND (reference sequence). The germline V and J ends were trimmed by 6 bases and 4 bases, with 15 bases remaining between them. CDR3 length equals 14 residues. CDR3 protein: CASSGSGQSYGYTF. The CDR3 nucleotides are TGTGCCAGTAGCGGGTCCGGACAGAGCTATGGCTACACCTTC.

This chain joins TRBV7-2 and TRBJ2-5, with 11 positions matching TRBD2. Trimming cost V 5 bases and J 5 bases; bases outside gene matches: 4. The germline CDR1 and CDR2 sequences are SGHTA and FQGNSA. The CDR3 has 14 amino acids. Here the CDR3 DNA reads TGTGCCAGCAGCCAGACTAGCGGGGTTGAGACCCAGTACTTC. Protein: CASSQTSGVETQYF.

This chain links TRBV5-4 with TRBJ1-4, with TRBD1 identical over 11 bases. The CDR3 sequence is 15 residues long. With 2 bases clipped from V and 6 bases from J, the junction kept 3 bases outside the gene matches. Germline V gene data show CDR1 as SGHNT and CDR2 as YYREEE (reference sequence). The CDR3 DNA reads TGTGCCAGCAGCTTTCGGACAGGGGGCTATGAAAAACTGTTTTTT. As protein: CASSFRTGGYEKLFF.

V usage is TRBV19 and J usage is TRBJ1-2; 9 bases are shared with TRBD1. Germline V gives CDR1 LNHDA, CDR2 SQIVND (reference sequence). J was trimmed by 4 bases and V by 7 bases; bases with no gene match: 10. The CDR3 totals 15 residues. The CDR3 region is CASTTGGRELYGYTF. The CDR3 coding sequence is TGTGCCAGTACCACAGGGGGCAGGGAGCTCTATGGCTACACCTTC. The full variable domain, completed using reference TRBV19 and TRBJ1-2, is DGGITQSPKYLFRKEGQNVTLSCEQNLNHDAMYWYRQDPGQGLRLIYYSQIVNDFQKGDIAEGYSVSREKKESFPLTVTSAQKNPTAFYLCASTTGGRELYGYTFGSGTRLTVV.

The V gene is TRBV5-6, the J gene TRBJ1-2, with a possible D match to TRBD1 (6 bases). This CDR3 has 15 amino acids. Germline V gives CDR1 SGHDT, CDR2 YYEEEE. V lost 1 base, J lost 4 bases, and 14 bases lay in between. The CDR3 sequence is CASSLFVGGFYGYTF. The CDR3, as DNA: TGTGCCAGCAGCTTGTTCGTAGGGGGTTTCTATGGCTACACCTTC.

The chain is built from TRBV5-4 and TRBJ1-2; perhaps TRBD1 as D (5 bases). V was clipped by 4 bases and J by 8 bases, with 12 bases between them. Germline V gene sequence: CDR1 SGHNT, CDR2 YYREEE (reference sequence). The CDR3 has 12 amino acids. The CDR3 DNA is TGTGCCAGCAGCGTAGACAGAAAGGGCTACACCTTC. Translation gives CASSVDRKGYTF.